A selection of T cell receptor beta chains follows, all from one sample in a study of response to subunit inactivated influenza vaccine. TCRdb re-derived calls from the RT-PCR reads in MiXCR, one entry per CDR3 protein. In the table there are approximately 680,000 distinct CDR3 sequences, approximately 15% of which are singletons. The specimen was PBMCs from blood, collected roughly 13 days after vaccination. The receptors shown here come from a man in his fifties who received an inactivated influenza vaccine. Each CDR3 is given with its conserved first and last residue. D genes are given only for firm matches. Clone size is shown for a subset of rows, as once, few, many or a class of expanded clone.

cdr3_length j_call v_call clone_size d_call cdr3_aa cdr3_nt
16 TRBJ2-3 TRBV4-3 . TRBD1 CASSRGTGGIPDTQYF TGCGCCAGCAGCCGAGGGACAGGGGGGATCCCAGATACGCAGTATTTT
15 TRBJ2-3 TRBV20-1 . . CSASHFSVRGDTQYF TGCAGTGCTAGCCACTTTAGCGTTCGTGGAGATACGCAGTATTTT
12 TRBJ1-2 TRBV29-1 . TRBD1 CSVTGTGEGYTF TGCAGCGTGACCGGGACAGGGGAAGGCTACACCTTC
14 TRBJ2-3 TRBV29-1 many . CSVVQPYRTDTQYF TGCAGCGTTGTGCAGCCTTATAGAACAGATACGCAGTATTTT
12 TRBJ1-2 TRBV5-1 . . CASSPDEASSTF TGCGCCAGCAGCCCGGATGAGGCAAGCAGTACCTTC
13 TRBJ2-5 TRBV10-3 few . CAISVGQGETQYF TGTGCCATCAGTGTAGGCCAGGGGGAGACCCAGTACTTC
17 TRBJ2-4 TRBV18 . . CASSPGAGVSAKNIQYF TGTGCCAGCTCACCAGGCGCAGGGGTTTCAGCCAAAAACATTCAGTACTTC
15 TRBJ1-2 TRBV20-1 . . CSARDHGDNNYGYSF TGCAGTGCTAGAGATCACGGGGACAATAACTATGGCTACTCCTTC
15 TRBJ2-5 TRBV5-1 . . CASSLGPGPGETQYF TGCGCCAGCAGCTTGGGCCCCGGACCCGGGGAGACCCAGTACTTC
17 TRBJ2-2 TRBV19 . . CASTLRGWLPNTGELFF TGTGCCAGTACACTCCGGGGGTGGCTCCCGAACACCGGGGAGCTGTTTTTT
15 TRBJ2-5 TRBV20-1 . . CSARAGPRQGETQYF TGCAGTGCTAGGGCAGGACCCCGCCAAGGGGAGACCCAGTACTTC
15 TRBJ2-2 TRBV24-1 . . CATTGGPENTGELFF TGTGCCACTACGGGCGGGCCGGAGAACACCGGGGAGCTGTTTTTT
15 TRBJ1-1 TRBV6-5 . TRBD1 CASRLTGQKNTEAFF TGTGCCAGCAGATTAACGGGACAGAAGAACACTGAAGCTTTCTTT
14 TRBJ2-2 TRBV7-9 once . CASRSSGYTGELFF TGTGCCAGCAGGAGCTCAGGTTACACCGGGGAGCTGTTTTTT
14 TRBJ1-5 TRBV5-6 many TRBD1 CASTQGGGNQPQHF TGTGCCAGCACCCAGGGGGGGGGCAATCAGCCCCAGCATTTT
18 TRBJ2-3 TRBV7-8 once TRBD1 CATIPRRTGSNSTDTQYF TGTGCCACTATCCCCCGACGGACAGGCAGTAACTCCACAGATACGCAGTATTTT
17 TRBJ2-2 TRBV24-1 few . CATSDLGLAGNTGELFF TGTGCCACCAGTGATTTGGGGTTGGCGGGGAACACCGGGGAGCTGTTTTTT
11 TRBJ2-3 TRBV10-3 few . CAISATDTQYF TGTGCCATCAGTGCCACAGATACGCAGTATTTT
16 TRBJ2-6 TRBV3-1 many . CASSIRLVTGANVLTF TGTGCCAGCAGCATCCGACTAGTAACTGGGGCCAACGTCCTGACTTTC
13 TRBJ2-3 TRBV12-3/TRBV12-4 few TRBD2 CASRGLAGGVMYF TGTGCCAGCAGAGGACTAGCGGGGGGCGTAATGTATTTT
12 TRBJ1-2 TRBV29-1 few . CSVNKGSGGYTF TGCAGCGTTAATAAAGGGAGTGGTGGCTACACCTTC
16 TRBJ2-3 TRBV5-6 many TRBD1 CASSLRTGLGADTQYF TGTGCCAGCAGCTTGCGGACAGGGCTGGGCGCAGATACGCAGTATTTT
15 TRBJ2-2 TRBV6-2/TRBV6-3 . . CASTDRAHYTGELFF TGTGCCAGCACCGACCGGGCCCATTATACCGGGGAGCTGTTTTTT
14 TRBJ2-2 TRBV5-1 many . CASRVITGSGELFF TGCGCCAGCAGGGTCATAACCGGCTCCGGGGAGCTGTTTTTT
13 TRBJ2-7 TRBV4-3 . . CASSQDSHYEQYF TGCGCCAGCTCCCAAGACAGCCACTACGAGCAGTACTTC
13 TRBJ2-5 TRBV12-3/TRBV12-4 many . CASSLWGEKTQYF TGTGCCAGCAGTTTATGGGGGGAAAAGACCCAGTACTTC
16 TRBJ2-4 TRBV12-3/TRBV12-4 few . CASSLGSTVAKNIQYF TGTGCCAGCAGTTTGGGTTCTACCGTAGCCAAAAACATTCAGTACTTC
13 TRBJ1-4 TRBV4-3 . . CASSRGLGGELFF TGCGCCAGCAGCCGGGGGCTGGGAGGGGAACTGTTTTTT
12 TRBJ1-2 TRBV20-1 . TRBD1 CSADRAGYGYTF TGCAGTGCTGACAGGGCCGGGTATGGCTACACCTTC
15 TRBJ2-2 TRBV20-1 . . CSARDAGLGTGELFF TGCAGTGCTAGAGATGCGGGGTTGGGCACCGGGGAGCTGTTTTTT
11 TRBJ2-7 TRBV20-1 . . CSASYFGQQYF TGCAGTGCTAGCTACTTCGGACAGCAGTACTTC